The 14 T cell receptor beta chains presented below share a single source sample, sequenced in a study of prognosis after radiotherapy for stage I lung cancer. With two-round multiplex PCR, TCR beta CDR3 sequences were amplified from genomic DNA. The first round of PCR was done with primers that matched each TRBV and TRBJ gene. TCRdb fed the multiplex PCR reads into MiXCR, producing one record per CDR3 protein. Found here are roughly 11,000 distinct CDR3 sequences, roughly 51% of them singletons; the top ten hold 5.5% to 8.5%. This material consisted of PBMCs, taken before or after stereotactic body radiation therapy (not recorded which). These receptors were taken from a donor aged 50 or older with non-small cell lung cancer.

A note on this clonotype: Relative to the germline gene, one junction end is altered; a read error may explain this. The gene calls are TRBV12-3 or TRBV12-4 and TRBJ1-1; weak D call: TRBD1 (5 bases). This CDR3 has 11 residues. The CDR3 nucleotides read TGTGCCATCAGTCAACGGGGGGAAGCTTTCTTT. Its translation is CAISQRGEAFF.

The chain recombines TRBV6-2 or TRBV6-3 with TRBJ2-7; 7 bases are shared with TRBD2. The V gene's germline CDR1 is MNHEY and CDR2 SVGEGT. V dropped 5 bases and J dropped 0; count of bases not matched to a gene: 10. The CDR3 totals 16 residues. This CDR3 is CASSEVRRGYSYEQYF. CDR3 coding DNA: TGTGCCAGCAGTGAAGTGAGGCGGGGGTACTCCTACGAGCAGTACTTC.

The chain carries TRBV6-2 or TRBV6-3 and TRBJ2-1, with D unclear. From germline, CDR1 is MNHEY and CDR2 SVGEGT. Trimming took off 5 bases at V and 11 bases at J, with 13 bases between the two ends. The CDR3 has 12 residues. The CDR3, as DNA: TGTGCCAGCAGTGAAGCAGGAACACAGCAGTTCTTC. Encoded protein: CASSEAGTQQFF.

This clonotype was seen a single time. Since a far larger clone is one base different, this is likely a read error. This sequence joins TRBV29-1 and TRBJ2-2, with D possibly being TRBD1 (6 bases). The CDR3 is made up of 11 amino acids. The germline V gene has CDR1 SQVTM and CDR2 ANQGSEA. In DNA, the CDR3 is TGCAGCTCAAACAGGGATGCTGAAGATTTCTTT. Translated: CSSNRDAEDFF.

By sample share, this clonotype is medium-sized (0.01 to 0.1%). The V call is TRBV27, the J call TRBJ2-7; 9 positions agree with TRBD2. CDR1 is MNHEY, CDR2 SMNVEV, per germline (reference sequence). V was clipped by 6 bases and J by 4 bases; unmatched bases: 10. The CDR3 runs to 15 residues. The CDR3 DNA reads TGTGCCAGCAGGTCTGCGGGAGGGGGAAGGTACGAGCAGTACTTC. The encoded protein is CASRSAGGGRYEQYF.

Worth noting for this clonotype: An end of the junction differs from the germline gene, which may be a read error. The chain is built from TRBV5-1 and TRBJ2-2; 11 bases fit TRBD2. CDR3 size: 16 residues. Looked up from germline, CDR1 is SGHRS and CDR2 is YFSETQ. This CDR3 is CASSSSGRADTWELFF. CDR3 DNA sequence: TGCGCCAGCAGCAGTAGCGGGAGGGCCGACACCTGGGAGCTGTTTTTT.

Ten or more counts support this clonotype. A much bigger clone sits one base away, suggesting this may be a read error. This sequence joins TRBV13 and TRBJ1-1; weak D call: TRBD1 (5 bases). Germline V lookup: CDR1 PRHDT, CDR2 FYEKMQ (reference sequence). This CDR3 is built from 14 residues. The CDR3 DNA reads TGTGCCAGCAGCCACGTGGGGGGATACACTGGAGCTTTCTTT. It is translated as CASSHVGGYTGAFF.

This clonotype is medium-sized in the sample. CDR3 DNA: TGTGCCAGCAGTAGGCAGGGGTTTAATAATTCACCCCTCCACTTT. Its protein is CASSRQGFNNSPLHF. J is TRBJ1-6 and V is TRBV28; tentative D call: TRBD1 (6 bases). V lost 5 bases, J lost 5 bases, and 13 bases lay in between. Germline V gene data show CDR1 as MDHEN and CDR2 as SYDVKM. The CDR3 covers 15 residues.

In this sample, this clonotype turned up many times. With a much larger clone just one base away, this may be a read error. The chain links TRBV7-2 to TRBJ2-3; 9 positions agree with TRBD2. CDR3 length: 21 residues. Germline CDR1 and CDR2: SGHTA and FQGNSA. Trimming at V came to 5 bases and at J to 5 bases, leaving 26 bases not matched to a gene. CDR3 protein: CASSPPLRAGGPYHLEDTQYF. For the CDR3, the DNA is TGTGCCAGCAGCCCCCCTCTAAGGGCGGGAGGGCCGTATCATTTGGAAGATACGCAGTATTTT.

This clonotype has at least ten counts. This chain links TRBV18 with TRBJ2-7, with D perhaps TRBD2 (5 bases). The CDR3 has 14 amino acids. Trimming left V 5 bases short and J 5 bases short, with 16 bases between. Germline-derived CDR1 and CDR2 are KGHSH and LQKENI. CDR3 protein: CASSNIAGKDEQYF. The DNA for the CDR3 is TGTGCCAGCTCAAACATAGCCGGGAAGGACGAGCAGTACTTC.

The J gene is TRBJ1-4, the V gene TRBV30; 7 positions agree with TRBD1. This CDR3 has 13 residues. Germline values: CDR1 GTSNPN, CDR2 SVGIG (reference sequence). V was clipped by 5 bases and J by 6 bases; unmatched bases: 6. CDR3 region: CAWDQGEDEKLFF. CDR3 in DNA: TGTGCCTGGGACCAGGGGGAGGATGAAAAACTGTTTTTT.

In this sample, this clonotype is medium-sized (0.01 to 0.1%). The chain is built from TRBV3-1 and TRBJ2-1, with a possible D match to TRBD2 (5 bases). The length of the CDR3 is 16 residues. The germline gives CDR1 LGHDT, CDR2 YNNKEL (reference sequence). The V and J ends lost 1 base and 0 bases respectively, with 10 bases between them. The CDR3 coding sequence is TGTGCCAGCAGCCAAGGAGGGTCTAGCTCCTACAATGAGCAGTTCTTC. Amino acids: CASSQGGSSSYNEQFF.

The chain couples TRBV7-9 to TRBJ2-7; the D call may be TRBD1 or TRBD2 (5 bases each). Trimming shortened V by 1 base and J by 5 bases, and 15 bases separated the two germline ends. The length of the CDR3 is 15 residues. CDR1 SEHNR and CDR2 FQNEAQ come from the germline V gene (reference sequence). The chain's CDR3 is CASSLGLGRGDEQYF. The CDR3 DNA is TGTGCCAGCAGCTTAGGCCTGGGACGGGGCGACGAGCAGTACTTC.

Turning to this clonotype: A single base is all that separates this from a far larger clone, so a read error is likely. This chain links TRBV7-9 with TRBJ2-2; 8 positions match TRBD2. The CDR3 length is 17 residues. J was trimmed by 6 bases and V by 4 bases; bases with no gene match: 13. Germline CDR1 SEHNR, CDR2 FQNEAQ (reference sequence). DNA of the CDR3: TGTGCCAGCAGCTATCCGGGACTAGAGGGAGGGGCCGGGGAGCTGTTTTTT. Amino acid sequence: CASSYPGLEGGAGELFF.